A single sample is the source of the 5 T cell receptor beta chains below, sequenced in a study of cytomegalovirus exposure and HLA in healthy donors. Primers for the PCR totalled 60 Vbeta and 13 Jbeta. Using immunoSEQ multiplex PCR, the repertoire was profiled, and TCRdb retains in-frame clones only, with some absent. The table has roughly 100,000 clones, nearly 15% seen once. Sequencing used PBMCs. Receptors were obtained from a female donor in good health and CMV-seronegative.

This chain joins TRBV4-1 and TRBJ2-7; 11 positions agree with TRBD1. This CDR3 is 15 amino acids long. Germline CDR1 reads MGHRA; CDR2 reads YSYEKL. The V and J ends lost 8 bases and 4 bases, in that order; junction bases with no gene match: 10. The CDR3 protein is CASAPGQGDLYEQYF. CDR3 DNA: TGCGCCAGCGCCCCGGGACAGGGGGATCTTTACGAGCAGTACTTC.

This clone turned up a few times. The chain employs TRBV7-8 and TRBJ2-2; tentative D call: TRBD2 (6 bases). Germline CDR1 SGHVS, CDR2 FQNEAQ. This CDR3 has 15 residues. Trimming cost V 3 bases and J 6 bases, with 14 bases left between them. CDR3 sequence reads: CASSFREFEPGELFF. The CDR3, as DNA: TGTGCCAGCAGCTTTCGGGAGTTTGAGCCCGGGGAGCTGTTTTTT. Full variable domain (missing parts from reference TRBV7-8 and TRBJ2-2): GAGVSQSPRYKVAKRGQDVALRCDPISGHVSLFWYQQALGQGPEFLTYFQNEAQLDKSGLPSDRFFAERPEGSVSTLKIQRTQQEDSAVYLCASSFREFEPGELFFGEGSRLTVL.

The sample holds a few counts of this clone. CDR3 loop: CASSAQRAGPYQHF. In DNA, the CDR3 is TGTGCCAGCAGTGCCCAAAGGGCGGGCCCCTATCAGCATTTT. The chain employs TRBV6-1 and TRBJ1-5; D not resolved. The CDR3 sequence is 14 residues long. The germline V gene has CDR1 MNHNS and CDR2 SASEGT. Trimming pared 4 bases from V and 13 bases from J, leaving 20 bases between.

The V and J genes are TRBV27 and TRBJ2-3; 9 nucleotides match TRBD2. The V and J ends lost 4 bases and 6 bases, in that order; junction bases with no gene match: 11. Germline V gene sequence: CDR1 MNHEY, CDR2 SMNVEV (reference sequence). The CDR3 covers 16 residues. The DNA for the CDR3 is TGTGCCAGCAGTTCCTTGCGGGGGGGCTCTGGGGATACGCAGTATTTT. Encoded protein: CASSSLRGGSGDTQYF.

The rearrangement uses TRBV28 and TRBJ1-1, with 9 bases identical to TRBD1. CDR1 is MDHEN and CDR2 is SYDVKM in the germline V gene. J was trimmed by 6 bases and V by 3 bases; bases with no gene match: 8. This CDR3 contains 15 residues. The CDR3 DNA reads TGTGCCAGCAGTTTTGTGACAGGGGGATTAGCTGAAGCTTTCTTT. Its protein product is CASSFVTGGLAEAFF.